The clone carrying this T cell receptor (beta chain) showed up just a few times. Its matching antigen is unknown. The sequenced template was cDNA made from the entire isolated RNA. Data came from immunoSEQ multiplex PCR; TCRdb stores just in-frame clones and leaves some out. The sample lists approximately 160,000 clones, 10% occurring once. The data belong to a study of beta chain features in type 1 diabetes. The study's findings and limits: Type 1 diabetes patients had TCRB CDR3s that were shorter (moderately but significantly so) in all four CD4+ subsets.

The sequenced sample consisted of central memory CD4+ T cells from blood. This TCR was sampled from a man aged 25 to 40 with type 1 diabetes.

In DNA form, the CDR3 reads TGCGCCAGCAGCTTGAGGGGGCGCGGCACCGGGGAGCTGTTTTTT. As protein: CASSLRGRGTGELFF. V and J are TRBV5-1 and TRBJ2-2; TRBD1 matches at 7 bases. The CDR3 has 15 residues. V shed 1 base and J 4 bases; nucleotides not matched to a gene: 4. Germline CDR1 is SGHRS and CDR2 is YFSETQ.